The TCR beta chain described here comes from a study of T cells in Graves' hyperthyroidism and ophthalmopathy. Findings of the study overall: Most expanded thyroid clonotypes above 0.001 recurred in blood.

Amplified regions were TCR beta CDR3 sequences from RNA transcripts. The TCR CDR3 was amplified in a first-round RT-PCR using the HTBI primer set. TCRdb re-called the multiplex PCR reads through MiXCR, storing one row per CDR3 protein. This table has over 650,000 distinct CDR3 sequences, roughly 15% appearing once. This CDR3 has 16 residues. J gave up 5 bases and V 8 bases, and 16 bases lay outside the gene matches. Germline-derived CDR1 and CDR2 are SGDLS and YYNGEE. This clonotype has a handful of counts. What it binds is unknown. This clonotype was sampled from a man between 18 and 29 years old with Graves' hyperthyroidism. This sequence joins TRBV9 and TRBJ2-1; 7 bases map to TRBD2. The sequenced material came from blood. The chain's CDR3 is CASDRGGDSPHNEQFF. Here the CDR3 DNA reads TGTGCCAGTGACCGTGGGGGGGACTCCCCCCACAATGAGCAGTTCTTC.